A single sample gave rise to the 2 T cell receptor beta chains below, sequenced in a study of blood T cells in healthy people across ages. Primers used in a second PCR of about 6 to 11 cycles were a sample-barcoded 5' primer and a J-beta primer mix. Each CDR3 protein gets one entry after TCRdb re-called the 5' RACE reads with MiXCR. This sample has about 800,000 distinct CDR3 sequences, with approximately 25% found just once. These records were also assigned to another study, of T cells of mothers and their children.

The sequencing input was blood. These receptors came from a boy aged 5-17 years in good health.

This clonotype was seen only a few times. V gene TRBV28 combines with J gene TRBJ2-7; D possibly uses TRBD1 or TRBD2 (5 bases each). The CDR3 has 14 residues. Germline V gives CDR1 MDHEN, CDR2 SYDVKM. V dropped 4 bases and J dropped 0 bases, with 10 bases sitting between them. CDR3 coding DNA: TGTGCCAGCAGTTACGCAGGGAGCTCCTACGAGCAGTACTTC. Its translation is CASSYAGSSYEQYF.

This clonotype was seen a handful of times. J is TRBJ2-3 and V is TRBV9; 8 nucleotides align to TRBD2. This CDR3 is built from 18 residues. Germline CDR1 is SGDLS and CDR2 is YYNGEE. The J segment lost 0 bases and the V segment lost 4 bases, leaving 13 bases of the junction unmatched. In nucleotides, the CDR3 is TGTGCCAGCAGCCGATCCATCTCTCTAGCGGGCAGCACAGATACGCAGTATTTT. The encoded protein is CASSRSISLAGSTDTQYF.